This T cell receptor (beta chain) emerged from a study of tumor and adjacent non-tumor tissue in lung cancer. In the study overall: Histology: about a dozen adenocarcinoma, a couple of squamous cell carcinoma, 1 small cell lung cancer. Whole-study results and caveats: Tumor TCR diversity, when higher, was linked to shorter survival. Top 100 clones took a larger repertoire share in normal lung.

V lost 5 bases to trimming and J lost 7 bases; unmatched junction nucleotides: 8. The CDR3 totals 15 residues. In germline, CDR1 is MNHEY, CDR2 SVGAGI. At least ten counts were recorded for this clonotype. Its antigen remains unknown. RNA was extracted from bulk tissue without any cell sorting. This non-tumor lung sample came from over 3 cm beyond the tumor edge. A modified ARM-PCR protocol with three rounds of nested PCR amplified TCRbeta. TCRdb analysed the multiplex PCR reads with MiXCR anew, one entry per CDR3 protein. The table has more than 45,000 distinct CDR3 sequences, less than 70% seen once. Sequencing was carried out using distant non-tumor lung tissue. The sequence was collected from an older woman with non-small cell lung cancer. J is TRBJ2-1 and V is TRBV6-5; TRBD1 matches 10 bases. The CDR3 sequence is CASSPGQGVANEQFF. The CDR3 DNA sequence: TGTGCCAGCAGTCCCGGACAGGGGGTGGCGAATGAGCAGTTCTTC.